A selection of T cell receptor beta chains follows, all from one sample in a study of CD8 T cells in Susac syndrome. TCRdb re-called the immunoSEQ multiplex PCR reads with MiXCR, one entry per CDR3 protein. The sample contains under 250,000 distinct CDR3 sequences, over 90% of which appear only once. Sequences were obtained from CD4+ T cells from PBMCs. These receptors were taken from a human donor with Susac syndrome. Each CDR3 is given with its conserved first and last residue. Each record gives: J gene, clone size, V gene, D gene, CDR3 DNA, CDR3 protein. The D gene is left open where the match is weak. Only some rows state a clone size, as once, few, many or a class for expanded clones.

TRBJ1-1 | NA | TRBV5-6 | NA | TGTGCCAGCAGCTTCAACGTTGGTATGGAAGCTTTCTTT | CASSFNVGMEAFF
TRBJ1-2 | NA | TRBV30 | NA | TGTGCCTGGAGTGTGACGGGGGGCTCGTCTGGCTACACCTTC | CAWSVTGGSSGYTF
TRBJ2-5 | NA | TRBV7-8 | TRBD2 | TGTGCCAGCAGCCCTGGGACTAGCGGGGGGGCCGGGGAGACCCAGTACTTC | CASSPGTSGGAGETQYF
TRBJ2-1 | NA | TRBV20-1 | NA | TGCAGTGCTAGATCACCCCCCCGGAGGCCCTACAATGAGCAGTTCTTC | CSARSPPRRPYNEQFF
TRBJ2-5 | NA | TRBV4-3 | TRBD2 | TGCGCCAGCAGCCCAGGGACTAGCGGGGTCCAAGAGACCCAGTACTTC | CASSPGTSGVQETQYF
TRBJ2-3 | NA | TRBV7-2 | NA | TGTGCCAGCAGCCCGCCTTCGATACTAGGTGATACGCAGTATTTT | CASSPPSILGDTQYF
TRBJ2-7 | NA | TRBV5-1 | NA | TGCGCCAGCAGCTTGGACATACACGAGCAGTACTTC | CASSLDIHEQYF
TRBJ1-2 | NA | TRBV5-1 | NA | TGCGCCAGCAGCTTGGAATACGGGAATTCTAACTATGGCTACACCTTC | CASSLEYGNSNYGYTF
TRBJ2-5 | NA | TRBV5-4 | NA | TGTGCCAGCAGCTCCCAGGGAAGCGAGACCCAGTACTTC | CASSSQGSETQYF
TRBJ2-3 | once | TRBV2 | NA | TGTGCCACCCACCGGGACACAACAGATACGCAGTATTTT | CATHRDTTDTQYF
TRBJ1-4 | NA | TRBV5-4 | TRBD1 | TGTGCCAGCAGCGCCGGACAGGATAATGGAAAACTGTTTTTT | CASSAGQDNGKLFF
TRBJ2-1 | NA | TRBV20-1 | NA | TGCAGTGCTAGGGGGCAGTACCCTCGCAATGAGCAGTTCTTC | CSARGQYPRNEQFF
TRBJ1-2 | once | TRBV3-1 | NA | TGTGCCAGCAGCCAAGGCTTTCGAGAACCCACGTATGGCTACACCTTC | CASSQGFREPTYGYTF
TRBJ1-4 | NA | TRBV6-5 | NA | TGTGCCAGCAGTTACTCGACGGGGAATGAAAAACTGTTTTTT | CASSYSTGNEKLFF
TRBJ1-6 | NA | TRBV9 | NA | TGTGCCAGCAGCGTAGCGTCCGGGCTCAATTCACCCCTCCACTTT | CASSVASGLNSPLHF
TRBJ1-4 | NA | TRBV28 | NA | TGTGCCAGCGGACTGGACGGCGAAAAACTGTTTTTT | CASGLDGEKLFF
TRBJ2-3 | NA | TRBV20-1 | NA | TGCAGTGCTAGAGATTTGGGGGGGCACTCGAGAGATACGCAGTATTTT | CSARDLGGHSRDTQYF
TRBJ1-1 | NA | TRBV12-5 | NA | TGTGCTAGTGCCCTGAACACTGAAGCTTTCTTT | CASALNTEAFF
TRBJ1-1 | once | TRBV6-5 | NA | TGTGCCAGCAGTTACCATACGAAGGTCTCCTCAAGGACTGAAGCTTTCTTT | CASSYHTKVSSRTEAFF
TRBJ2-6 | NA | TRBV9 | NA | TGTGCCAGCAGCGCCCGCCAGGAGGGGCTTGGGGCCAACGTCCTGACTTTC | CASSARQEGLGANVLTF
TRBJ1-5 | NA | TRBV20-1 | NA | TGCAGTGCTATCGTCAGGGAACAGCCCCAGCATTTT | CSAIVREQPQHF
TRBJ1-1 | NA | TRBV5-4 | NA | NA | CASSLAGVGQGTFF
TRBJ1-1 | NA | TRBV12-5 | NA | TGTGCTAGTGGTGCCAACAGGGACACTGAAGCTTTCTTT | CASGANRDTEAFF
TRBJ1-5 | NA | TRBV7-8 | NA | TGTGCCAGCAGCCCTAGAGGGGTTCAGCCCCAGCATTTT | CASSPRGVQPQHF
TRBJ1-2 | NA | TRBV30 | NA | TGTGCCTGGAACGCAGGCAGGGACTATGGCTACACCTTC | CAWNAGRDYGYTF
TRBJ2-7 | few | TRBV4-2 | NA | TGTGCCAGCAGCCAAGATCGCGAAGGAGGGAACGAGCAGTACTTC | CASSQDREGGNEQYF
TRBJ1-2 | NA | TRBV29-1 | NA | TGCAGCGTTGAAGAAGGGGACCGAGGCCTCTACACCTTC | CSVEEGDRGLYTF
TRBJ2-5 | NA | TRBV20-1 | TRBD2 | TGCAGTGCTAAAAAGCTGACAGCGGGGGCCGGGGAGACCCAGTACTTC | CSAKKLTAGAGETQYF
TRBJ2-1 | NA | TRBV25-1 | NA | TGTGCCAGCAGTGAATATGGGGGACGGGGGTCCTACAATGAGCAGTTCTTC | CASSEYGGRGSYNEQFF
TRBJ2-6 | NA | TRBV16 | NA | TGTGCCAGCAGCCATACAGAAGGCAGGGCGGCTGGGGCCAACGTCCTGACTTTC | CASSHTEGRAAGANVLTF
TRBJ1-1 | once | TRBV4-1 | NA | TGCGCCAGCAGCCCGGGGGCGGCGAACACTGAAGCTTTCTTT | CASSPGAANTEAFF
TRBJ1-6 | NA | TRBV30 | NA | TGTGCCTGGAGTTCCTTAAACAGGGTGGGGACCCTCCACTTT | CAWSSLNRVGTLHF
TRBJ2-1 | NA | TRBV1 | NA | TGCACCAGCAGCCGTGGGGGGACCAGCTACAATGAGCAGTTCTTC | CTSSRGGTSYNEQFF
TRBJ1-2 | NA | TRBV11-3 | NA | TGTGCCAGCAGCCGGGGGGAGGATGGCTACACCTTC | CASSRGEDGYTF
TRBJ1-1 | NA | TRBV15 | TRBD1 | TGTGCCACCAGCAGAGTGAGGACAGGTCAGGCGGACACTGAAGCTTTCTTT | CATSRVRTGQADTEAFF
TRBJ1-2 | NA | TRBV29-1 | NA | TGCAGCGTTGAAGGGGCAGCTTTTTTCTATGGCTACACCTTC | CSVEGAAFFYGYTF
TRBJ1-5 | NA | TRBV28 | NA | TGTGCCAGCAGTCCACCCCAGGGAGGCGACAATCAGCCCCAGCATTTT | CASSPPQGGDNQPQHF
TRBJ2-7 | NA | TRBV3-1 | NA | TGTGCCAGCAGCCAACAACAGGGCTACGAGCAGTACTTC | CASSQQQGYEQYF
TRBJ2-4 | NA | TRBV20-1 | TRBD2 | TGCAGTGCCCCGGACGGGCCTAGCGGGGGGCCGCTCGAAGGCATTCAGTACTTC | CSAPDGPSGGPLEGIQYF
TRBJ2-2 | NA | TRBV28 | NA | TGTGCCAGCAGCTATACCAAGGGGAACACCGGGGAGCTGTTTTTT | CASSYTKGNTGELFF
TRBJ1-5 | NA | TRBV5-1 | NA | TGCGCCAGCAGCTTGGGATTTGAAGGTTGGGGGGCTGATCAGCCCCAGCATTTT | CASSLGFEGWGADQPQHF
TRBJ1-1 | NA | TRBV12-3/TRBV12-4 | NA | TGTGCCAGCAGTTTAGATCCTCCTGGAGAAGCTTTCTTT | CASSLDPPGEAFF
TRBJ1-2 | NA | TRBV29-1 | TRBD1 | TGCAGCGGGGTGACAGGGACCTATGGCTACACCTTC | CSGVTGTYGYTF
TRBJ2-1 | NA | TRBV6-1 | NA | TGTGCCAGCAAAACCGGGCCCGGGGACCCAAACAATGAGCAGTTCTTC | CASKTGPGDPNNEQFF
TRBJ2-5 | NA | TRBV2 | NA | TGTGCCAGCAGTTTAAATTCAGAGACCCAGTACTTC | CASSLNSETQYF
TRBJ1-5 | NA | TRBV7-9 | NA | TGTGCCAGCAGCCAGGTTAGCAATCAGCCCCAGCATTTT | CASSQVSNQPQHF
TRBJ1-2 | NA | TRBV11-2 | NA | TGTGCCAGCAGCTCCCCCGGGGGGCTTGGCTACACCTTC | CASSSPGGLGYTF
TRBJ1-1 | NA | TRBV19 | NA | TGTGCCAGTAGTATAGCACGGTTGAACACTGAAGCTTTCTTT | CASSIARLNTEAFF
TRBJ2-3 | NA | TRBV20-1 | NA | TGCAGTGCTAGGGCTACTAGGACAGATACGCAGTATTTT | CSARATRTDTQYF
TRBJ1-5 | NA | TRBV19 | TRBD1 | TGTGCCAGTAGACTATCTGGGACAGGGAGGGCCAATCAGCCCCAGCATTTT | CASRLSGTGRANQPQHF
TRBJ2-5 | NA | TRBV24-1 | TRBD1 | TGTGCCACCAGTGATTTGCCGACAGGGATTCAAGAGACCCAGTACTTC | CATSDLPTGIQETQYF
TRBJ1-2 | NA | TRBV5-1 | NA | TGCGCCAGCAGCTTGGGAGGTCAGGACCCTGGTGATCGTGGCTACACCTTC | CASSLGGQDPGDRGYTF
TRBJ1-5 | once | TRBV12-3/TRBV12-4 | NA | TGTGCCAGCAGTTTGACAGCGAATCAGCCCCAGCATTTT | CASSLTANQPQHF